This T cell receptor beta chain was profiled in a study of technical replicates of blood from a handful of donors. TCRdb keeps only in-frame clones here, not all; method: immunoSEQ multiplex PCR. The sample lists around 72,000 clones, roughly 89% seen once, with approximately 0.34% in the top ten. Turning to this clone: At one end, the junction sequence differs from germline, possibly due to a read error.

The CDR3 has 12 residues. Germline assignment: CDR1 SNHLY and CDR2 FYNNEI. The genes are TRBV2 and TRBJ1-2, with D unresolved. The sequencing sample was made of T cells isolated from PBMCs. This sequence originates from a human donor in good health. Some clones in this sample may be carry-over from other donors' samples. The CDR3 DNA reads TGTGCCAGCATAGAATTCGGGAGATTTCAACCCTTC. Protein product: CASIEFGRFQPF.